The subject of this entry is one TCR beta chain. The sample is drawn from a study of cytomegalovirus exposure and HLA in healthy donors. About the research overall: In an early release, HLA-typed donors contributed about 80 million unique TCR sequences.

CDR3 length: 14 amino acids. CDR1 is SGHRS, CDR2 YFSETQ, per germline. V was cut by 4 bases and J by 2 bases, with 13 bases left in between. The PCR was carried out with 60 Vbeta primers and 13 Jbeta primers. Generated by immunoSEQ multiplex PCR, the TCRdb table keeps only in-frame clones and is missing some. The top ten clones hold around 8.5% of a sample with 130,000 or so clones, about 80% of them seen once. V usage is TRBV5-1 and J usage is TRBJ2-7; TRBD2 might be the D (6 bases). This TCR was sampled from a woman aged 45-59 years in good health and CMV-seropositive. The sequenced material came from PBMCs. CDR3 sequence: CASSPRGRAYEQYF. In nucleotides, the CDR3 is TGCGCCAGCAGCCCCCGGGGGAGAGCCTACGAGCAGTACTTC.